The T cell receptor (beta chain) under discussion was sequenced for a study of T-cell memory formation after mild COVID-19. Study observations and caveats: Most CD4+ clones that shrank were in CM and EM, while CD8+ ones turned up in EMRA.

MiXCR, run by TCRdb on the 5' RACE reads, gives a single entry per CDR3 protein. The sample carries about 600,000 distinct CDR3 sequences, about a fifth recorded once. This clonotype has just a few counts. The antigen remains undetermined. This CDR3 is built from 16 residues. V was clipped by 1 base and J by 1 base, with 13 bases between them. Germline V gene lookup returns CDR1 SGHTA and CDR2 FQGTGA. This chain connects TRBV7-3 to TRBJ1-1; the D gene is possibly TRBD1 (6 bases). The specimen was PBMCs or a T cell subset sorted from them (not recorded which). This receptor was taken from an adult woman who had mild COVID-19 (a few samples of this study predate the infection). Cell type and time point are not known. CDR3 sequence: CASSLNPPGANTEAFF. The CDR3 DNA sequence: TGTGCCAGCAGCTTAAATCCGCCAGGGGCGAACACTGAAGCTTTCTTT.